This T cell receptor (beta chain) was sequenced during a study of regulatory T cells in long-lasting Graves disease. Points from the study as a whole: Accuracy may have been reduced by the small sample size.

Documented time point: newly diagnosed GD, antithyroid drugs for less than 3 months. Preparation of the TCR library used RNA extracted from PBMCs. This clonotype was observed at least ten times. Its antigen is currently unknown. TCR beta libraries were built with iRepertoire HTBI primers and Arm-PCR of CDR3 regions. A single record per CDR3 protein comes from TCRdb applying MiXCR to the multiplex PCR reads. Of 400,000 to 650,000 distinct CDR3 sequences listed, roughly a sixth are singletons. Germline CDR1 and CDR2: MDHEN and SYDVKM. CDR3 length: 14 residues. V lost 6 bases and J 4 bases, leaving 15 bases between the germline ends. These sequences were also reported in another study, on T cells in Graves' hyperthyroidism and ophthalmopathy. From that study: A lack of ophthalmopathy progression within 18 months defined stable Graves' hyperthyroidism. Ophthalmopathy and stable hyperthyroidism were told apart by a 13 V-J model.

This chain links TRBV28 with TRBJ1-1; D remains unclear. This receptor was taken from a woman aged 35 to 60 with Graves disease. Sequences were derived from peripheral blood mononuclear cells (PBMCs), sampled at new diagnosis, from a patient treated with antithyroid drugs. In DNA, the CDR3 is TGTGCCAGCAGAGCCCCCTTGATGGGCACTGAAGCTTTCTTT. As protein: CASRAPLMGTEAFF.